The present T cell receptor (beta chain) was sequenced within a study of CD8+ T cells in alopecia areata. At the level of the study: In an open-label trial, patients got 5 to 10 mg tofacitinib twice daily. Scoring of severity for treated patients was based on percentage of affected scalp area.

The treatment here: oral pan-JAK inhibitor, 5-10 mg twice daily. With 4 bases clipped from V and 7 bases from J, the junction kept 14 bases outside the gene matches. The length of the CDR3 is 17 residues. CDR1 is LGHNA, CDR2 YNFKEQ, per germline. Sequencing relied on a cDNA template that was reverse transcribed from extracted RNA. Method: immunoSEQ multiplex PCR; TCRdb's copy keeps in-frame clones and lacks some. Altogether over 200,000 clones are present, 55% to 70% being singletons, with the ten largest covering more than 3.5%. General observations from the study: Many expanded lesional clones remained in scalp and blood on tofacitinib. Scalp repertoires also include resident alphabeta T cells from normal skin.

This clone has at least ten counts. The antigen remains unidentified. The chain employs TRBV4-2 and TRBJ2-2; TRBD2 agrees at 8 bases. This specimen was CD4+ T cells sorted from blood, taken at week 4, from a patient treated with tofacitinib. The TCR originated in a human donor with alopecia areata. The CDR3 sequence: CASSRGSGESGGGELFF. The CDR3 DNA is TGTGCCAGCAGCCGGGGTAGCGGGGAGTCGGGAGGCGGGGAGCTGTTTTTT.